These 3 T cell receptor beta chains share one sample of origin, sequenced in a study of response to subunit inactivated influenza vaccine. Via MiXCR, TCRdb re-called the RT-PCR reads, giving one row per CDR3 protein. This table holds about 650,000 distinct CDR3 sequences, 15% to 17% found once. The sample was PBMCs from blood, taken 12 days after vaccination. These receptors originate from a man aged 50 to 60 who received an inactivated influenza vaccine.

This clonotype has more than one count but fewer than ten. This rearrangement joins TRBV7-3 to TRBJ2-3; TRBD2 might be the D (5 bases). Germline lookup yields CDR1 SGHTA and CDR2 FQGTGA. The CDR3 covers 13 residues. V lost 5 bases and J 6 bases, leaving 12 bases between the germline ends. CDR3 DNA sequence: TGTGCCAGCAGCAAATCACTAGGGGATACGCAGTATTTT. It specifies CASSKSLGDTQYF.

This clonotype was recorded a few times. This sequence joins TRBV19 and TRBJ1-3; the match to TRBD1 covers 8 bases. CDR1 and CDR2 from the germline V gene are LNHDA and SQIVND (reference sequence). CDR3 length: 15 amino acids. V gave up 3 bases and J gave up 3 bases; unmatched junction bases: 4. The CDR3 sequence: CASSIQGASGNTIYF. The CDR3 nucleotides read TGTGCCAGTAGTATCCAGGGGGCCAGTGGAAACACCATATATTTT. Full variable domain (remainder filled in from reference TRBV19 and TRBJ1-3): DGGITQSPKYLFRKEGQNVTLSCEQNLNHDAMYWYRQDPGQGLRLIYYSQIVNDFQKGDIAEGYSVSREKKESFPLTVTSAQKNPTAFYLCASSIQGASGNTIYFGEGSWLTVV.

The chain combines TRBV30 with TRBJ1-5; the match to TRBD1 covers 8 bases. The CDR3 sequence is 14 residues long. In germline, CDR1 is GTSNPN, CDR2 SVGIG (reference sequence). The V and J ends lost 3 bases and 3 bases, in that order; junction bases with no gene match: 4. CDR3 sequence: CAWRRTGNNQPQHF. CDR3 in DNA: TGTGCCTGGAGGAGGACAGGGAACAATCAGCCCCAGCATTTT.